A selection of T cell receptor beta chains follows, all from one sample in a study of Tregs in tolerant kidney transplant recipients. The assay was immunoSEQ multiplex PCR, and TCRdb's table has in-frame clones only and misses some. The sample contains about 68,000 clones, over 80% of which appear only once. Specimen: CD4+ T cells from blood. These receptor sequences come from a human donor in good health. Both conserved end residues are part of each CDR3. The order of the fields is clone size, J gene, CDR3 length, V gene, CDR3 protein. Some rows have no size entry. The others give once, few or many, or a class for an expanded clone.

clone size: -; J gene: TRBJ1-3; CDR3 length: 14; V gene: TRBV6-1; CDR3 protein: CASSVDTGGNTIYF
clone size: few; J gene: TRBJ1-2; CDR3 length: 13; V gene: TRBV30; CDR3 protein: CAWSVEATYGYTF
clone size: -; J gene: TRBJ2-7; CDR3 length: 13; V gene: TRBV11-3; CDR3 protein: CASSYGPAREQYF
clone size: -; J gene: TRBJ2-2; CDR3 length: 20; V gene: TRBV4-2; CDR3 protein: CASSQPYGRGGARGTGELFF
clone size: -; J gene: TRBJ2-5; CDR3 length: 16; V gene: TRBV11-3; CDR3 protein: CASSLGLAGGQETQYF
clone size: -; J gene: TRBJ2-5; CDR3 length: 14; V gene: TRBV5-1; CDR3 protein: CASSSGTFQETQYF
clone size: -; J gene: TRBJ2-7; CDR3 length: 14; V gene: TRBV5-4; CDR3 protein: CASSPGLPAYEQYF
clone size: once; J gene: TRBJ2-1; CDR3 length: 16; V gene: TRBV12-5; CDR3 protein: CASGTRLAAAYNEQFF
clone size: once; J gene: TRBJ2-7; CDR3 length: 13; V gene: TRBV6-1; CDR3 protein: CASRMTGSYEQCF
clone size: -; J gene: TRBJ2-2; CDR3 length: 16; V gene: TRBV10-3; CDR3 protein: CAVSRDRGGNTGELFF
clone size: -; J gene: TRBJ2-7; CDR3 length: 13; V gene: TRBV5-6; CDR3 protein: CASSSGLAGVLYF
clone size: -; J gene: TRBJ2-5; CDR3 length: 13; V gene: TRBV7-2; CDR3 protein: CASSSRRGETQYF
clone size: -; J gene: TRBJ2-2; CDR3 length: 19; V gene: TRBV4-1; CDR3 protein: CASSHIRRVAGGHSGELFF
clone size: -; J gene: TRBJ2-7; CDR3 length: 12; V gene: TRBV9; CDR3 protein: CASSVVFGEQYF
clone size: -; J gene: TRBJ1-3; CDR3 length: 15; V gene: TRBV5-1; CDR3 protein: CASSLEGPSGNTIYF
clone size: -; J gene: TRBJ2-7; CDR3 length: 15; V gene: TRBV2; CDR3 protein: CASKQGTTEIYEQYF
clone size: once; J gene: TRBJ2-3; CDR3 length: 13; V gene: TRBV5-4; CDR3 protein: CASSLFGTDTQYF
clone size: -; J gene: TRBJ2-3; CDR3 length: 15; V gene: TRBV5-4; CDR3 protein: CASSFGDRITDTQYF
clone size: -; J gene: TRBJ2-6; CDR3 length: 16; V gene: TRBV7-3; CDR3 protein: CASSSGRSSGANVLTF
clone size: -; J gene: TRBJ2-1; CDR3 length: 11; V gene: TRBV20-1; CDR3 protein: CSASFPNEQFF